This TCR beta chain was recovered during a study of blood T cell repertoires in COVID-19. Study background: Spain, Italy and the United States supplied samples that represented acute and convalescent COVID-19. From T cells, B-cell-depleted T cells, or PBMCs came the material, which was cDNA or gDNA.

The CDR3 is 14 amino acids. Germline CDR1 reads WNHNN; CDR2 reads SYGVQD (reference sequence). V shed 3 bases and J shed 5 bases, with 13 bases lying between them. As processed by the authors: Estimates of nucleated cell counts were drawn from the amplification of reference gene primers. Sequenced by immunoSEQ multiplex PCR; TCRdb stores in-frame clones only, minus some. The D gene and trimming were derived from the DNA, and the V and J assignments and clone size from that table. The sample yields approximately 170,000 clones, roughly 90% seen once. This clone is a singleton in its sample. Sequences were obtained from peripheral blood. This sequence was found in a man aged 60 to 75 with active or convalescent COVID-19. The chain joins TRBV10-1 to TRBJ2-5, with D possibly being TRBD2 (5 bases). DNA of the CDR3: TGCGCCAGCAGTGACCCAACTAGTGCGGAGACCCAGTACTTC. Translated: CASSDPTSAETQYF.